This is a list of T cell receptor beta chains from one sample in a study of T cell responses to AZD1222 COVID-19 vaccine. The assay was immunoSEQ multiplex PCR, and TCRdb's table has in-frame clones only and misses some. The sample holds roughly 120,000 clones, around 87% seen once. Here the sequenced sample was peripheral blood, taken 28 days after the second AZD1222 dose. These receptors all stem from an adult who received the AZD1222 COVID-19 vaccine. The CDR3 runs from the conserved cysteine through the conserved F or W. Each record gives: J gene, CDR3 length, V gene, D gene, clone size, CDR3 DNA, CDR3 protein. A D gene is named only where the DNA matches it firmly. Clone size is given for some rows only: seen once, a few or many times, or a class if the clone is expanded.

J gene: TRBJ2-3
CDR3 length: 17
V gene: TRBV18
D gene: TRBD1
clone size: NA
CDR3 DNA: TGTGCCAGCTCCCCATCGGGCCCAGGGGGAGGCACAGATACGCAGTATTTT
CDR3 protein: CASSPSGPGGGTDTQYF

J gene: TRBJ2-2
CDR3 length: 17
V gene: TRBV7-2
D gene: TRBD1
clone size: NA
CDR3 DNA: TGTGCCAGCAGCCCTAGAGGGACAGGGGGCGCTCCCGGGGAGCTGTTTTTT
CDR3 protein: CASSPRGTGGAPGELFF

J gene: TRBJ2-7
CDR3 length: 15
V gene: TRBV7-9
D gene: NA
clone size: NA
CDR3 DNA: TGTGCCAGCAGCTTACCCCGACAGGAAGCCTACGAGCAGTACTTC
CDR3 protein: CASSLPRQEAYEQYF

J gene: TRBJ1-6
CDR3 length: 14
V gene: TRBV3-1/TRBV3-2
D gene: TRBD1
clone size: NA
CDR3 DNA: TGTGCCAGCAGCCAAGCCACAGGACAGGGGCCCCTCCACTTT
CDR3 protein: CASSQATGQGPLHF

J gene: TRBJ2-7
CDR3 length: 16
V gene: TRBV4-1
D gene: NA
clone size: NA
CDR3 DNA: TGCGCCAGCAGCCAAGTGGTGGTCCCCAGCTCCTACGAGCAGTACTTC
CDR3 protein: CASSQVVVPSSYEQYF

J gene: TRBJ2-5
CDR3 length: 15
V gene: TRBV13
D gene: NA
clone size: few
CDR3 DNA: TGTGCCAGCAGCTTAGGATTGGAGAAGGAAGAGACCCAGTACTTC
CDR3 protein: CASSLGLEKEETQYF

J gene: TRBJ2-3
CDR3 length: 14
V gene: TRBV7-2
D gene: TRBD2
clone size: NA
CDR3 DNA: TGTGCCAGCAGCATAGGACTAGCCACAGATACGCAGTATTTT
CDR3 protein: CASSIGLATDTQYF

J gene: TRBJ2-3
CDR3 length: 15
V gene: TRBV7-9
D gene: TRBD1
clone size: once
CDR3 DNA: TGTGCCACCTCTCTTGGACAGGGAGACACAGATACGCAGTATTTT
CDR3 protein: CATSLGQGDTDTQYF

J gene: TRBJ2-7
CDR3 length: 17
V gene: TRBV6-1
D gene: NA
clone size: once
CDR3 DNA: TGTGCCAGCAGTGAAGCAATGGGGGGGGGCAGCCGCTACGAGCAGTACTTC
CDR3 protein: CASSEAMGGGSRYEQYF

J gene: TRBJ1-2
CDR3 length: 15
V gene: TRBV5-1
D gene: NA
clone size: NA
CDR3 DNA: TGCGCCAGCAGCCCCAGAGAGCCGCGGTCCTATGGCTACACCTTC
CDR3 protein: CASSPREPRSYGYTF

J gene: TRBJ2-2
CDR3 length: 17
V gene: TRBV7-8
D gene: TRBD2
clone size: NA
CDR3 DNA: TGTGCCAGCAGCTTCCTAGCGGGAGGGCCCGGCACCGGGGAGCTGTTTTTT
CDR3 protein: CASSFLAGGPGTGELFF

J gene: TRBJ2-3
CDR3 length: 14
V gene: TRBV24-1
D gene: TRBD2
clone size: NA
CDR3 DNA: TGTGCCACCAGCCACGGGGGGGAGGCAGATACGCAGTATTTT
CDR3 protein: CATSHGGEADTQYF

J gene: TRBJ1-1
CDR3 length: 13
V gene: TRBV4-1
D gene: NA
clone size: NA
CDR3 DNA: TGCGCCAGCAGCCAAGAAACCCAGCTTGAAGCTTTCTTT
CDR3 protein: CASSQETQLEAFF

J gene: TRBJ1-5
CDR3 length: 13
V gene: TRBV20-1
D gene: NA
clone size: NA
CDR3 DNA: TGCAGTGCTAGTTCGGGGAGCAATCAGCCCCAGCATTTT
CDR3 protein: CSASSGSNQPQHF

J gene: TRBJ2-7
CDR3 length: 15
V gene: TRBV28
D gene: NA
clone size: NA
CDR3 DNA: TGTGCCAGCAGTTTGGGGGGTGTTAGGGGCCACGAGCAGTACTTC
CDR3 protein: CASSLGGVRGHEQYF